Reported below is one TCR beta chain. What it recognizes is unknown. The data stem from a study of shared clonotypes between healthy human individuals. The overall study: Three men and a couple of women, aged 18 to 49, were donors.

Data came from immunoSEQ multiplex PCR; TCRdb stores just in-frame clones and leaves some out. There are roughly 330,000 clones in the sample; approximately 79% occur only once, and approximately 10% lies in the top ten. Study results and caveats: Naive CD4 clonotypes overlapped across several donors at roughly 5.1%.

The CDR3 is 14 amino acids. Per germline, CDR1 SGHTA and CDR2 FQGNSA. With 5 bases removed from V and 2 bases from J, the gap between germline ends came to 12 bases. This rearrangement joins TRBV7-2 to TRBJ2-5; D remains unclear. The receptor's source is a man aged 25-45 years in good health. Material: memory CD4+ T cells sorted from blood. Subset described: CD45RA-negative fraction. CDR3 DNA: TGTGCCAGCAGCCTAGGACCGGTGCAAGAGACCCAGTACTTC. It translates to CASSLGPVQETQYF.